The present T cell receptor beta chain was sequenced within a study of T cell changes during pregnancy in multiple sclerosis (dated by TCRdb to between 2018 and 2020). As for the study more broadly: Changes in the T cell repertoire over the course of pregnancy were examined in this study in women with multiple sclerosis.

This clone occurred once. Its specific antigen is unknown. The record has no base qualities; no much larger clone is one base away. In the germline V gene, CDR1 corresponds to MNHEY and CDR2 to SVGAGI. The junction carries 12 bases between V and J, which are trimmed by 7 bases and 0 bases respectively. The CDR3 covers 15 residues, taking in both the cysteine and the phenylalanine. The sequence is cut down to CDR3 DNA, 45 bases in frame from base 1. The library came from the immunoSEQ multiplex PCR assay. TCRdb's version of the immuneACCESS table is confined to in-frame rearrangements and falls short of the full clone set. An unresolved V gene accounts for under half of the shortfall where checked; the remainder is of unknown origin. The sample contains 55,000 to 85,000 clones, about nine tenths of them found a single time. Around 0.3% of the sample rests with the top ten.

This clonotype originated in a female donor with multiple sclerosis, enrolled in a pregnancy study. The chain is made from TRBV6-5 and TRBJ1-4, with the D gene call left open. The sequencing here drew on CD4+ T cells from peripheral blood mononuclear cells, taken after pregnancy. The CDR3 region reads CASTRVPATNEKLFF. The nucleotide sequence is given as TGTGCCAGCACCCGAGTACCGGCAACTAATGAAAAACTGTTTTTT.